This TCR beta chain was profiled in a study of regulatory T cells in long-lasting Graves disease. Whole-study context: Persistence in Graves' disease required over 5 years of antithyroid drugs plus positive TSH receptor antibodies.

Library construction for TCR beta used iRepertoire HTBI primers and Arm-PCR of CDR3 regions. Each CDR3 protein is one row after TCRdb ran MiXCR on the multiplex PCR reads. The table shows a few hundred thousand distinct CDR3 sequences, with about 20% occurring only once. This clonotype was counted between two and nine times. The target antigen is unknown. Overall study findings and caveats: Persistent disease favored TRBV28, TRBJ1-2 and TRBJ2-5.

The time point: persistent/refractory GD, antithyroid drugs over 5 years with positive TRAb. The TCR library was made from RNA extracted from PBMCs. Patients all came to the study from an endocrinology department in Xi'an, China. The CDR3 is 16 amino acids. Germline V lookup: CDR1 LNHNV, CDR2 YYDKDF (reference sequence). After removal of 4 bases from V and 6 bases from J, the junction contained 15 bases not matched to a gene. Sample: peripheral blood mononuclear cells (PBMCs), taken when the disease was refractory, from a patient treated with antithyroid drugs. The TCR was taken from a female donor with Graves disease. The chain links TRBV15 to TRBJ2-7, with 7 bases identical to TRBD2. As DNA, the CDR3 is TGTGCCACCAGCACAGACCCTGGGGCGGGAGTCGGCGAGCAGTACTTC. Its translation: CATSTDPGAGVGEQYF. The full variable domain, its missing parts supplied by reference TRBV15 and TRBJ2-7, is DAMVIQNPRYQVTQFGKPVTLSCSQTLNHNVMYWYQQKSSQAPKLLFHYYDKDFNNEADTPDNFQSRRPNTSFCFLDIRSPGLGDTAMYLCATSTDPGAGVGEQYFGPGTRLTVT.